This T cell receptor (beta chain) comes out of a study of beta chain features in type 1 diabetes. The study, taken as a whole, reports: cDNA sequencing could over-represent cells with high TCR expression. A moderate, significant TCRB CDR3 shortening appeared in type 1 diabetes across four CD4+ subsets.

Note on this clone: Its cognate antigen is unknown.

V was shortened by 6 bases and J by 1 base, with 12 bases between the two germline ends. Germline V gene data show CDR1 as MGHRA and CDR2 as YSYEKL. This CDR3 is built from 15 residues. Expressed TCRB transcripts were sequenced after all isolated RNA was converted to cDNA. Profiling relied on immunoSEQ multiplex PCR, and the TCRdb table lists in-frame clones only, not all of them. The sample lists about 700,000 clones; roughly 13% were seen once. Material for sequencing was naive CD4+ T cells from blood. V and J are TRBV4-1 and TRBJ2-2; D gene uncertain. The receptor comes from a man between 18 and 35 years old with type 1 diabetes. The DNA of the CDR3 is TGCGCCAGCAGAGACGGACGCCTGAACACCGGGGAGCTGTTTTTT. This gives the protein CASRDGRLNTGELFF.